The 13 T cell receptor beta chains given below trace back to one sample, sequenced in a study of cytomegalovirus exposure and HLA in healthy donors. The study ran its PCR with 60 Vbeta and 13 Jbeta primers. Repertoires were generated with immunoSEQ multiplex PCR, while TCRdb's copy carries only in-frame clones and drops some. The data contain 150,000 to 200,000 clones, roughly three quarters of them singletons. The sample was PBMCs. The source is a woman in her 40s in good health and CMV-seronegative.

This clone was seen only a few times. The J gene is TRBJ1-1, the V gene TRBV6-1, with no clear D. The germline gives CDR1 MNHNS, CDR2 SASEGT. The CDR3 totals 14 residues. V lost 1 base and J 2 bases, leaving 8 bases between the germline ends. The CDR3 is CASSEGLSNTEAFF. In DNA, the CDR3 is TGTGCCAGCAGTGAAGGACTGAGTAACACTGAAGCTTTCTTT.

This clone is a singleton in its sample. The J gene is TRBJ2-2, the V gene TRBV19; 11 bases agree with TRBD2. V lost 5 bases, J lost 5 bases, and 13 bases stayed unmatched. Germline V gene lookup returns CDR1 LNHDA and CDR2 SQIVND (reference sequence). The CDR3 consists of 18 residues. The CDR3 spells CASSRTGTSGGRTGELFF. The CDR3 bases are TGTGCCAGTAGTCGGACCGGGACTAGCGGTGGAAGGACCGGGGAGCTGTTTTTT.

This clone appeared a few times. This chain joins TRBV7-6 and TRBJ2-5, with 7 bases matching TRBD2. This CDR3 contains 15 residues. The V gene's germline CDR1 is SGHVS and CDR2 FNYEAQ. V gave up 5 bases and J gave up 5 bases; unmatched junction bases: 11. CDR3 loop: CASSLGGGPRETQYF. CDR3 DNA: TGTGCCAGCAGCCTGGGCGGGGGACCGCGTGAGACCCAGTACTTC.

In its sample, this clone was seen once. A junction boundary mismatches the germline segment, possibly from a read error. The gene calls are TRBV20-1 and TRBJ2-2; a weak D match, TRBD2 (6 bases). In germline, CDR1 is DFQATT, CDR2 SNEGSKA (reference sequence). This CDR3 contains 11 residues. The CDR3 nucleotides are TGCAGTGCTAGCTTCGTCACTAGCACGATTTTT. Translation: CSASFVTSTIF.

The chain links TRBV19 to TRBJ2-3, with D maybe TRBD1 (6 bases). The V gene lost 5 bases and the J gene lost 7 bases, with 13 bases spanning the gap. Germline CDR1 is LNHDA and CDR2 is SQIVND (reference sequence). CDR3 length equals 13 residues. CDR3 region: CASSGTTGNTQYF. Written as DNA, the CDR3 is TGTGCCAGTAGTGGGACAACAGGGAATACGCAGTATTTT.

The CDR3 spells CASSVGQGILWETQYF. Written as DNA, the CDR3 is TGTGCCAGCAGCGTCGGACAGGGAATATTGTGGGAGACCCAGTACTTC. The rearrangement joins TRBV11-2 to TRBJ2-5, with 8 nucleotides matching TRBD1. This CDR3 is 16 amino acids long. Losses at the gene ends were 5 bases for V and 5 bases for J; bases not matched to a gene: 13. Germline CDR1 and CDR2: SGHAT and FQNNGV.

In the case of this clone: The junction departs from germline at one end; a sequencing error may be responsible. The CDR3 loop reads CASSEFGSGANGLTF. The CDR3 bases are TGTGCCAGCAGTGAGTTCGGGTCTGGGGCCAACGGCCTGACTTTC. This chain joins TRBV6-1 and TRBJ2-6, with D tentatively TRBD1 (5 bases). There are 15 residues in the CDR3. Germline V lookup: CDR1 MNHNS, CDR2 SASEGT.

The V gene is TRBV5-4, the J gene TRBJ2-7, with 9 nucleotides matching TRBD2. J lost 6 bases, V lost 4 bases, and 5 bases had no gene match. The CDR3 loop spans 13 amino acids. CDR1 SGHNT and CDR2 YYREEE come from the germline V gene (reference sequence). CDR3 protein: CASSRGTSIEQYF. CDR3 bases: TGTGCCAGCAGCAGGGGGACTAGCATCGAGCAGTACTTC.

Points on this clone: The junction does not match germline at one end; this may be a read error. This rearrangement joins TRBV7-9 to TRBJ1-3, with D possibly matching TRBD1 (6 bases). Germline values: CDR1 SEHNR, CDR2 FQNEAQ (reference sequence). The CDR3 spans 14 residues. The CDR3 sequence is CSSSLGGAGNTIYF. The CDR3 coding sequence is TGTTCCAGCAGCTTAGGGGGGGCTGGAAACACCATATATTTT.

The chain joins TRBV11-3 to TRBJ2-6, with D possibly being TRBD1 (5 bases). Germline V gene data show CDR1 as SGHNT and CDR2 as YENEEA. This CDR3 is 15 amino acids long. V shed 1 base and J shed 4 bases, with 8 bases lying between them. CDR3 region: CASSLAGYGANVLTF. CDR3 DNA sequence: TGTGCCAGCAGCTTAGCAGGGTACGGGGCCAACGTCCTGACTTTC. Full variable domain (remainder filled in from reference TRBV11-3 and TRBJ2-6): EAGVVQSPRYKIIEKKQPVAFWCNPISGHNTLYWYLQNLGQGPELLIRYENEEAVDDSQLPKDRFSAERLKGVDSTLKIQPAELGDSAVYLCASSLAGYGANVLTFGAGSRLTVL.

The rearrangement joins TRBV5-1 to TRBJ2-5, with TRBD1 matching 9 bases. With the DNA end fitting TRBJ2-7 better, the J assignment may be wrong. The length of the CDR3 is 23 residues. Germline CDR1 is SGHRS and CDR2 is YFSETQ. The CDR3 region is CASSWRGEGRQGDTPQKIYEQYF. CDR3 in DNA: TGCGCCAGCAGCTGGAGGGGGGAGGGCAGACAGGGGGATACCCCACAGAAAATTTACGAGCAGTACTTC.

This clone has a handful of counts. This chain links TRBV4-1 with TRBJ2-1; unclear D gene. There are 14 residues in the CDR3. The ends were cut back, 2 bases at V and 5 bases at J, with 10 bases in the middle. Germline V gene sequence: CDR1 MGHRA, CDR2 YSYEKL. The CDR3 region has the DNA TGCGCCAGCAGCCAATCCCCGGAGAACAATGAGCAGTTCTTC. Residues: CASSQSPENNEQFF.

This clone was observed a single time. The gene calls are TRBV27 and TRBJ1-2; D is unresolved. Germline CDR1 is MNHEY and CDR2 is SMNVEV (reference sequence). The CDR3 is made up of 11 amino acids. V was cut by 8 bases and J by 7 bases, with 11 bases left in between. The CDR3 nucleotides read TGTGCCAGCCGCGGTCCGGGTGGCTACACCTTC. Its translation is CASRGPGGYTF.